Each of the 28 T cell receptor beta chains below was sequenced from the same sample in a study of CD8+ T cells in alopecia areata. Extracted from the samples, RNA was reverse transcribed into cDNA to serve as the sequencing template. Data came from immunoSEQ multiplex PCR; TCRdb stores just in-frame clones and leaves some out. The repertoire consists of some 120,000 clones, none detected only once. Sequenced sample: lesional skin. These receptors were taken from a C3H/HeJ mouse with alopecia areata. The MHC haplotype of the strain is H2-k.

This clone came up many times. Gene names and germline match the mouse. Read sequence stops 4 residues before the CDR3 end, and the germline J gene provides the missing end. This chain links TRBV13-3 with TRBJ1-2; 10 bases are shared with TRBD1. The CDR3 length is 15 residues. The germline CDR1 and CDR2 sequences are NNHDY and SYVADS. Trimming took 2 bases from V and 3 from J; bases not matched to a gene: 4. This CDR3 is CASSESGTGDSDYTF. The part of the CDR3 DNA that was read is TGTGCCAGCAGTGAAAGCGGGACAGGGGACTCC.

This clone has at least ten counts. Genes and germline come from the mouse. The read ends 4 residues before the CDR3 terminus; that terminus is restored from the germline J gene. This chain links TRBV13-3 with TRBJ2-7, with 7 bases identical to TRBD2. With 2 bases clipped from V and 0 bases from J, the junction kept 5 bases outside the gene matches. The CDR3 contains 15 residues. Germline loops: CDR1 NNHDY, CDR2 SYVADS. Partial CDR3 DNA: TGTGCCAGCAGTGAATTGGGGGGAAGCTCCTAT. It codes for CASSELGGSSY. The whole CDR3 is CASSELGGSSYEQYF.

Concerning this clone: Germline and genes here are mouse. The read terminates 4 residues ahead of where the CDR3 ends, so the germline J gene completes it. The chain links TRBV13-3 to TRBJ2-5, with 9 positions matching TRBD1. Germline assignment: CDR1 NNHDY and CDR2 SYVADS. The length of the CDR3 is 14 residues. CDR3 DNA, as far as it was read: TGTGCCAGCAGCGACAGGGGGGTAAAAGAC. It encodes CASSDRGVKD. The full CDR3 sequence reads CASSDRGVKDTQYF.

This clone appeared a few times. The gene symbols are mouse symbols. Coverage ceases 4 residues before the CDR3 finishes, and the germline J gene fills in the end. The chain couples TRBV13-3 to TRBJ2-1; 12 bases align to TRBD2. V gave up 5 bases and J gave up 3 bases; unmatched junction bases: 3. Germline V gene lookup returns CDR1 NNHDY and CDR2 SYVADS. The CDR3 is made up of 15 amino acids. CDR3 bases read: TGTGCCAGCAGGAGACTGGGGGGGCCCTATGCT. It specifies CASRRLGGPYA. Given in full, the CDR3 is CASRRLGGPYAEQFF.

Comment on this clone: Any gene name here is a mouse gene name. The read halts 4 residues ahead of the CDR3 end, with the missing end drawn from the germline J gene. The V call is TRBV13-3, the J call TRBJ2-1; 11 bases are shared with TRBD2. Germline-derived CDR1 and CDR2 are NNHDY and SYVADS. The CDR3 contains 15 residues. The part of the CDR3 DNA that was read is TGTGCCAGCAGTGATGTGGACTGGGGGGAGGCT. Amino acids: CASSDVDWGEA. Given in full, the CDR3 is CASSDVDWGEAEQFF.

This clone showed up many times. Genes here carry mouse names. The missing CDR3 end, 4 residues past where the read stops, is filled in from the germline J gene. V gene TRBV13-3 combines with J gene TRBJ2-1, with D perhaps TRBD1 (5 bases). CDR1 is NNHDY and CDR2 is SYVADS in the germline V gene. The CDR3 is 11 residues long. The germline V and J ends were trimmed by 6 bases and 6 bases, with 7 bases remaining between them. CDR3 DNA (partial): TGTGCCAGCAAGAGGGGTGCT. As protein: CASKRGA. The entire CDR3 protein is CASKRGAEQFF.

To note about this clone: Gene names follow the mouse nomenclature. The CDR3 DNA, read in part, is TGTGCCAGCAGCCCCGCTGGGGGGAAGAGTCAAAAC. Its protein product is CASSPAGGKSQN. The full CDR3 sequence reads CASSPAGGKSQNTLYF. V is TRBV13-3 and J is TRBJ2-4; TRBD2 aligns across 8 bases. The read finishes 4 residues shy of the CDR3 end, and the germline J gene is used to complete it. This CDR3 contains 16 residues. The germline V gene encodes CDR1 NNHDY and CDR2 SYVADS. V gave up 5 bases and J gave up 0 bases; unmatched junction bases: 8. Using reference TRBV13-3 and TRBJ2-4 for the parts outside the CDR3, the full variable domain is EAAVTQSPRSKVAVTGGKVTLSCHQTNNHDYMYWYRQDTGHGLRLIHYSYVADSTEKGDIPDGYKASRPSQENFSLILELASLSQTAVYFCASSPAGGKSQNTLYFGAGTRLSVL.

A remark on this clone: Mouse germline and gene names are used. The read falls 4 residues short of the CDR3 end, and the missing part is taken from the germline J gene. The genes are TRBV17 and TRBJ2-4; the match to TRBD1 covers 10 bases. Germline V gene data show CDR1 as MNHDT and CDR2 as YYDKIL. CDR3 length: 15 residues. V trimming: 1 base; J trimming: 3 bases; junction bases outside the gene matches: 1. CDR3 region: CASSRVTGGQNTLYF. The sequenced CDR3 bases are TGTGCTAGCAGTAGAGTGACAGGGGGCCAAAAC.

This clone was seen only a few times. Mouse names are used for the genes. The read ends 4 residues before the CDR3 terminus; that terminus is restored from the germline J gene. V and J are TRBV19 and TRBJ2-1, with TRBD2 identical over 7 bases. J gave up 5 bases and V 2 bases, and 4 bases lay outside the gene matches. This CDR3 is built from 14 residues. Germline lookup yields CDR1 FNHDT and CDR2 SITEND (reference sequence). CDR3 protein: CASSIPGGDAEQFF. The CDR3 DNA, read in part, is TGTGCCAGCAGTATTCCTGGGGGTGATGCT. Supplemented by reference TRBV19 and TRBJ2-1, the full variable domain reads GGIITQTPKFLIGQEGQKLTLKCQQNFNHDTMYWYRQDSGKGLRLIYYSITENDLQKGDLSEGYDASREKKSSFSLTVTSAQKNEMAVFLCASSIPGGDAEQFFGPGTRLTVL.

The table lists this clone with a few counts. Gene names refer to mouse genes. With the read ending 4 residues before the CDR3 end, the germline J gene is used to fill in that end. The chain combines TRBV13-3 with TRBJ2-7; TRBD2 agrees at 12 bases. The CDR3 sequence is 15 residues long. Per germline, CDR1 NNHDY and CDR2 SYVADS. J gave up 0 bases and V 5 bases, and 3 bases lay outside the gene matches. The CDR3 bases that were read are TGTGCCAGCAGGGGGGACTGGGGGGACTCCTAT. Translating it yields CASRGDWGDSY. In full, the CDR3 is CASRGDWGDSYEQYF.

Remarks on this clone: The gene names here belong to mouse. The CDR3 end is not reached by the read, which stops 4 residues before it; the germline J gene fills it in. The chain combines TRBV1 with TRBJ2-3; no clear D gene. V was pared by 1 base and J by 0 bases, with 8 bases between. The CDR3 runs to 15 residues. The germline V gene has CDR1 NSQYPW and CDR2 LRSPGD (reference sequence). Incomplete CDR3 DNA: TGCACCTGCAGTGCAGGGGTAGAAAGTGCAGAA. Translated: CTCSAGVESAE. The CDR3, in full, reads CTCSAGVESAETLYF.

This clone showed up just a few times. Gene names follow the mouse nomenclature. The CDR3 end is not reached by the read, which stops 4 residues before it; the germline J gene fills it in. The rearrangement joins TRBV1 to TRBJ1-4; 7 bases match TRBD1. Germline values: CDR1 NSQYPW, CDR2 LRSPGD (reference sequence). V was pared by 4 bases and J by 4 bases, with 6 bases of the junction left unmatched. This CDR3 has 15 amino acids. CDR3 amino acids: CTCSGGQKNNERLFF. CDR3 DNA, as far as it was read: TGCACCTGCAGTGGGGGACAGAAAAACAACGAA.

This clone appeared many times. Gene names and germline match the mouse. The read ends 4 residues shy of where the CDR3 ends; the end is completed using the germline J gene. The V gene is TRBV13-3, the J gene TRBJ2-3, with D perhaps matching TRBD2 (6 bases). The CDR3 covers 16 residues. V lost 0 bases to trimming and J lost 0 bases, with 11 bases between them. Per the germline V gene, CDR1 is NNHDY and CDR2 is SYVADS. The CDR3 loop is CASSDAKGTSAETLYF. Incomplete CDR3 DNA: TGTGCCAGCAGTGATGCAAAGGGGACTAGTGCAGAA.

A note on this clone: Genes here carry mouse names. The read finishes 4 residues shy of the CDR3 end, and the germline J gene is used to complete it. The J gene is TRBJ2-1, the V gene TRBV1, with 8 nucleotides matching TRBD2. The CDR3 has 16 amino acids. Germline values: CDR1 NSQYPW, CDR2 LRSPGD (reference sequence). V lost 0 bases to trimming and J lost 1 base; unmatched junction nucleotides: 2. CDR3 DNA, as far as it was read: TGCACCTGCAGTGCAGATCGGGACTGGAACTATGCT. It is translated as CTCSADRDWNYA. Given in full, the CDR3 is CTCSADRDWNYAEQFF.

This clone has more than one count but fewer than ten. All gene names here are mouse names. The read terminates 4 residues ahead of where the CDR3 ends, so the germline J gene completes it. The chain couples TRBV1 to TRBJ2-3; 12 bases align to TRBD2. V shed 0 bases and J 0 bases; nucleotides not matched to a gene: 10. The germline gives CDR1 NSQYPW, CDR2 LRSPGD (reference sequence). The CDR3 sequence is 20 residues long. The DNA read from the CDR3 is TGCACCTGCAGTGCAGATTGGGGGACTGGGGGGACTTCTAGTGCAGAA. Its translation is CTCSADWGTGGTSSAE. The entire CDR3 is CTCSADWGTGGTSSAETLYF.

Of note for this clone: The gene names here belong to mouse. With the read ending 4 residues before the CDR3 end, the germline J gene is used to fill in that end. The chain combines TRBV13-3 with TRBJ1-2; D gene ambiguous. Germline-derived CDR1 and CDR2 are NNHDY and SYVADS. This CDR3 region has 13 residues. V was clipped by 4 bases and J by 4 bases, with 11 bases between them. CDR3 bases read: TGTGCCAGCAGTTCCCCCAGGAGCTCC. Translated: CASSSPRSS. The entire CDR3 sequence reads CASSSPRSSDYTF.

This clone was picked up a small number of times. Mouse names are used for the genes. The CDR3 loop reads CASSDEGGPTGQLYF. The CDR3 DNA, read in part, is TGTGCCAGCAGTGATGAAGGGGGGCCCACCGGG. The chain links TRBV13-1 to TRBJ2-2, with D perhaps matching TRBD2 (7 bases). The CDR3 end is not reached by the read, which stops 4 residues before it; the germline J gene fills it in. Germline CDR1 reads NSHNY; CDR2 reads SYGAGN. The CDR3 spans 15 residues. V gave up 0 bases and J gave up 4 bases, with 10 bases separating them.

About this clone: Mouse gene names and germline throughout. From the germline J gene comes the end of the CDR3, since the read stops 4 residues before it. V gene TRBV13-3 combines with J gene TRBJ1-4, with 8 bases fitting TRBD1. The CDR3 is 15 residues long. With V trimmed by 4 bases and J by 4 bases, 6 bases remained unmatched. Germline V gives CDR1 NNHDY, CDR2 SYVADS. This chain's CDR3 is CASSPRQGYNERLFF. The part of the CDR3 DNA that was read is TGTGCCAGCAGTCCCCGACAGGGGTACAACGAA.

As regards this clone: The germline and genes are mouse ones. The DNA ends 4 residues before the CDR3 does, and the rest of the CDR3 is filled in from the germline J gene. This chain uses TRBV13-3 with TRBJ2-3; D remains ambiguous. CDR3 size: 13 residues. Per the germline V gene, CDR1 is NNHDY and CDR2 is SYVADS. V lost 2 bases and J 1 base, leaving 5 bases between the germline ends. Incomplete CDR3 DNA: TGTGCCAGCAGTGACTCCGGTGCAGAA. It yields the protein CASSDSGAE. The entire CDR3 reads CASSDSGAETLYF.

This clone was seen a few times. Mouse germline and gene names are used. The missing CDR3 end, 4 residues past where the read stops, is filled in from the germline J gene. V usage is TRBV17 and J usage is TRBJ2-1; TRBD2 matches 10 bases. The CDR3 has 13 residues. Germline CDR1 and CDR2: MNHDT and YYDKIL. V lost 8 bases and J lost 4; bases outside the gene matches: 2. CDR3 loop: CASEDWGYAEQFF. The sequenced part of the CDR3 DNA is TGTGCTAGCGAGGACTGGGGGTATGCT.

This clone was seen ten or more times. Genes and germline are mouse. The read falls 4 residues short of the CDR3 end, and the missing part is taken from the germline J gene. The V call is TRBV13-3, the J call TRBJ2-2; 9 bases line up with TRBD1. Losses at the gene ends were 6 bases for V and 4 bases for J; bases not matched to a gene: 7. CDR3 length equals 15 residues. The germline V gene has CDR1 NNHDY and CDR2 SYVADS. The CDR3 sequence: CASNTGGEGTGQLYF. CDR3 bases read: TGTGCCAGCAACACAGGGGGCGAGGGCACCGGG.

Concerning this clone: Gene and germline names: mouse. The read terminates 4 residues before the CDR3 end, so the remaining end is supplied by the germline J gene. The rearrangement joins TRBV13-3 to TRBJ1-4; possible D gene TRBD1, 6 bases. The CDR3 has 15 residues. V lost 3 bases and J 0 bases, leaving 9 bases between the germline ends. The V gene's germline CDR1 is NNHDY and CDR2 SYVADS. The CDR3 DNA, read in part, is TGTGCCAGCAGTGGAGGGGGACTTTCCAACGAA. Translated: CASSGGGLSNE. The whole CDR3 protein reads CASSGGGLSNERLFF. Using reference TRBV13-3 and TRBJ1-4 for the parts outside the CDR3, the full variable domain is EAAVTQSPRSKVAVTGGKVTLSCHQTNNHDYMYWYRQDTGHGLRLIHYSYVADSTEKGDIPDGYKASRPSQENFSLILELASLSQTAVYFCASSGGGLSNERLFFGHGTKLSVL.

Note on this clone: Each gene name is a mouse one. Read sequence stops 4 residues before the CDR3 end, and the germline J gene provides the missing end. The rearrangement uses TRBV19 and TRBJ1-2; D possibly corresponds to TRBD1 (6 bases). V was clipped by 3 bases and J by 2 bases, with 11 bases between them. The CDR3 consists of 14 residues. Germline-derived CDR1 and CDR2 are FNHDT and SITEND (reference sequence). CDR3 residues: CASSTGAKNSDYTF. Partial CDR3 DNA: TGTGCCAGCAGTACAGGGGCCAAGAACTCC.

Notes on this clone: The gene names given are mouse names. The DNA ends 4 residues before the CDR3 does, and the rest of the CDR3 is filled in from the germline J gene. The V gene is TRBV13-3, the J gene TRBJ2-2, with TRBD1 matching 10 bases. The CDR3 extends over 17 amino acids. The J segment lost 4 bases and the V segment lost 0 bases, leaving 6 bases of the junction unmatched. Per germline, CDR1 NNHDY and CDR2 SYVADS. The CDR3 loop is CASSDARDRGATGQLYF. Partial CDR3 DNA: TGTGCCAGCAGTGATGCAAGGGACAGGGGTGCCACCGGG.

Regarding this clone: Gene names are mouse gene names. The read finishes 4 residues shy of the CDR3 end, and the germline J gene is used to complete it. The V gene is TRBV1, the J gene TRBJ2-7; D gene ambiguous. The CDR3 covers 14 residues. The V gene lost 1 base and the J gene lost 0 bases, with 7 bases spanning the gap. Germline CDR1 NSQYPW, CDR2 LRSPGD (reference sequence). This CDR3 reads CTCSAGWLSYEQYF. The sequenced CDR3 bases are TGCACCTGCAGTGCAGGCTGGCTCTCCTAT.

This clone was observed a handful of times. Genes here carry mouse names. This CDR3 is CASSDPTGGLNYAEQFF. CDR3 bases read: TGTGCCAGCAGTGATCCTACTGGGGGGCTGAACTATGCT. J is TRBJ2-1 and V is TRBV13-3, with 9 bases identical to TRBD2. The read comes to an end 4 residues before the CDR3 does, leaving the germline J gene to fill in the end. In germline, CDR1 is NNHDY, CDR2 SYVADS. CDR3 length equals 17 residues. The trim removed 1 base at V and 1 base at J, leaving 6 bases unmatched.

This clone was detected only a few times. Each gene name is a mouse one. The read ends 4 residues early relative to the CDR3; the germline J gene fills the gap. This sequence joins TRBV1 and TRBJ2-1; TRBD1 is a possible D gene (6 bases). From germline, CDR1 is NSQYPW and CDR2 LRSPGD (reference sequence). The CDR3 runs to 14 residues. Trimming took 4 bases from V and 4 from J, leaving 11 bases between them. The CDR3: CTCSGGTRYAEQFF. The sequenced part of the CDR3 DNA is TGCACCTGCAGTGGCGGGACAAGATATGCT.

For this clone: The genes and germline here are from mouse. The CDR3 end falls 4 residues outside the read, so it is completed with the germline J gene. The V and J genes are TRBV19 and TRBJ2-3; 11 bases fit TRBD2. The CDR3 spans 16 residues. V was clipped by 2 bases and J by 2 bases; unmatched bases: 4. Germline V CDR1 and CDR2: FNHDT, SITEND (reference sequence). The CDR3 DNA, read in part, is TGTGCCAGCAGTATCAACTGGGGGGGCGTTGCAGAA. This gives the protein CASSINWGGVAE. The whole CDR3 region reads CASSINWGGVAETLYF. Variable domain in full (rest from reference TRBV19 and TRBJ2-3): GGIITQTPKFLIGQEGQKLTLKCQQNFNHDTMYWYRQDSGKGLRLIYYSITENDLQKGDLSEGYDASREKKSSFSLTVTSAQKNEMAVFLCASSINWGGVAETLYFGSGTRLTVL.